This T cell receptor (beta chain) was identified during a study of CD8 T cells in ankylosing spondylitis. This clonotype was found a few times. Its antigen is as yet unknown. Libraries of TCR beta came from quantitative 5'-RACE with molecular barcodes. TCRdb independently ran MiXCR on the 5' RACE reads; one entry per CDR3 protein. The profile shows about 450,000 distinct CDR3 sequences, roughly 26% of them singletons. The CDR3 consists of 15 residues. Trimming at V came to 1 base and at J to 6 bases, leaving 4 bases not matched to a gene. Germline lookup yields CDR1 SNHLY and CDR2 FYNNEI. Study findings and constraints: There was a TCR beta motif, made of 7 to 9 highly homologous variants, that appeared characteristic of ankylosing spondylitis blood. Reportedly, matched ankylosing spondylitis synovial fluid was significantly enriched for disease-linked clones. Clones linked to disease, bearing a CD8+ phenotype, were relatively rare in peripheral blood. Reactive arthritis synovial fluid and blood were previously reported to contain some motif variants.

V usage is TRBV2 and J usage is TRBJ1-5; 9 nucleotides match TRBD1. This receptor was taken from a male donor with ankylosing spondylitis. The sample taken for sequencing was blood, either unsorted or a sorted T cell fraction (not recorded which). The CDR3 DNA reads TGTGCCAGCAGTGAAGGAAGGGACAGGGTTCAGCCCCAGCATTTT. Residues: CASSEGRDRVQPQHF.